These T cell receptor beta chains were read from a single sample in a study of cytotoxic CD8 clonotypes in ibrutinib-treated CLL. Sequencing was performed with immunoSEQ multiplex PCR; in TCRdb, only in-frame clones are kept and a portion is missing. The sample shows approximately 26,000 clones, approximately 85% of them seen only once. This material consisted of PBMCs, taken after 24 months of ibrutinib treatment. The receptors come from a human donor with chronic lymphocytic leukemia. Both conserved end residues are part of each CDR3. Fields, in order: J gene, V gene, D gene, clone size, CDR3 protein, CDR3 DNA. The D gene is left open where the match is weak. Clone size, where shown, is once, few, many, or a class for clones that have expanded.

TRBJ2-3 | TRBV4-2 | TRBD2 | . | CASSQASGTSGGMGTDTQYF | TGTGCCAGCAGCCAAGCGTCCGGGACTAGCGGGGGTATGGGTACAGATACGCAGTATTTT
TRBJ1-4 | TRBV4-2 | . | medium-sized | CASSQDLGTDEKLFF | TGTGCCAGCAGCCAAGATCTGGGAACAGACGAAAAACTGTTTTTT
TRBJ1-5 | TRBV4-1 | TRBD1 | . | CASSLTGSNQPQHF | TGCGCCAGCAGCCTGACAGGGAGCAATCAGCCCCAGCATTTT
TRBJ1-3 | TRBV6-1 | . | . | CATSDSSGNTIYF | TGTGCCACTTCGGACAGCTCTGGAAACACCATATATTTT
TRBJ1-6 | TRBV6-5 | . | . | CASTPGVGNSPLHF | TGTGCCAGCACCCCAGGGGTGGGTAATTCACCCCTCCACTTT
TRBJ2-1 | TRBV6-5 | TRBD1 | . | CASSYSSSTGGIQFF | TGTGCCAGCAGTTACTCGAGTTCGACAGGGGGGATCCAGTTCTTC
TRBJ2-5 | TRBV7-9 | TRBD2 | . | CASSPSGLEETQYF | TGTGCCAGCAGCCCATCGGGACTAGAGGAGACCCAGTACTTC
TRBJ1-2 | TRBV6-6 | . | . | CASSYSDRHYGYTF | TGTGCCAGCAGTTACTCAGACAGACACTATGGCTACACCTTC
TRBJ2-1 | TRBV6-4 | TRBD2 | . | CASSDVGGGHNEQFF | TGTGCCAGCAGTGACGTTGGCGGGGGTCACAATGAGCAGTTCTTC
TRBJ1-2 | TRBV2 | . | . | CASSDTGYGYTF | TGTGCCAGCAGTGACACAGGTTATGGCTACACCTTC
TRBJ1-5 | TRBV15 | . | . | CATSRGTNWGGNQPQHF | TGTGCCACCAGCAGAGGGACCAATTGGGGAGGCAATCAGCCCCAGCATTTT
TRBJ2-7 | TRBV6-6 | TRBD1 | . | CASSITGQGYEQYF | TGTGCCAGCAGCATAACGGGACAGGGCTACGAGCAGTACTTC
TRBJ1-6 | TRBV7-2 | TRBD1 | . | CASRPSTGDISPLHF | TGTGCCAGCAGGCCGTCGACAGGGGACATTTCACCCCTCCACTTT
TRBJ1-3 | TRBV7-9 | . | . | CASSLDGVTGNTIYF | TGTGCCAGCAGCTTGGATGGGGTAACGGGAAACACCATATATTTT
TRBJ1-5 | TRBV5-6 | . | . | CASSPATRGQPQHF | TGTGCCAGCAGCCCGGCGACAAGGGGTCAGCCCCAGCATTTT
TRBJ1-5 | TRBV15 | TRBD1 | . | CATRDSSNQPQHF | TGTGCCACTAGGGACAGTAGCAATCAGCCCCAGCATTTT
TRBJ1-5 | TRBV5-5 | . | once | CASSLLVHSNQPQHF | TGTGCCAGCAGCTTGTTGGTCCACAGCAATCAGCCCCAGCATTTT
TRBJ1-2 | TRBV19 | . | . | CASSFTADQYGYTF | TGTGCCAGTAGTTTCACGGCAGACCAGTATGGCTACACCTTC
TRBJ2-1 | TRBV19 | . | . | CASSIDRGMWNEQFF | TGTGCCAGTAGTATAGACAGAGGCATGTGGAATGAGCAGTTCTTC
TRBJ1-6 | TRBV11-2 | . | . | CASSLGMTYSPLHF | TGTGCCAGCAGCTTAGGTATGACATACTCACCCCTCCACTTT